Here is one TCR beta chain with its context. Its antigen is as yet unknown. The second PCR ran about 6 to 11 cycles with a sample-barcoded 5' primer and J-beta primers. TCRdb ran MiXCR on the 5' RACE reads and lists one entry per CDR3 protein. The table has over 1.5 million distinct CDR3 sequences, around half seen once. The CDR3 has 15 amino acids. The V end was cut by 4 bases, the J end by 12 bases, with 22 bases between. Germline V gene data show CDR1 as MDHEN and CDR2 as SYDVKM. The data were obtained in a study of blood T cells in healthy people across ages. Findings and limits, study-wide: A strong correlation between TCR beta diversity and naive T cell percentage was seen.

The genes are TRBV28 and TRBJ2-1; perhaps TRBD2 as D (6 bases). The source material was blood. This TCR was recovered from a woman aged 40 to 50 in good health. This chain's CDR3 is CASSSLGGNGGGQFF. The CDR3 DNA follows: TGTGCCAGCAGTTCTCTAGGAGGTAACGGGGGTGGGCAGTTCTTC.